A single T cell receptor (beta chain) is shown here with its context. The data stem from a study of shared clonotypes between healthy human individuals. The naive CD8 population came from CD45RO-negative cells selected for CCR7, without terminally differentiated effector memory CD45RA+ cells. V lost 8 bases to trimming and J lost 4 bases; unmatched junction nucleotides: 6. Germline V gene data show CDR1 as WSHSY and CDR2 as SAAADI. The CDR3 extends over 14 amino acids. Replicate sorted-subset PCRs were loaded with approximately 190 ng DNA, 30,000 to 35,000 T cell genomes. Data came from immunoSEQ multiplex PCR; TCRdb stores just in-frame clones and leaves some out. The repertoire holds 1.5 million to 2.5 million clones, with just under 95% as singletons.

The sequence was obtained from a man aged 18 to 29 in good health. Input material: naive CD8+ T cells sorted from blood. This rearrangement joins TRBV10-2 to TRBJ1-5; 9 bases agree with TRBD1. The CDR3 nucleotides read TGCGCCAGCGACACAGGGGGCGCAAATCAGCCCCAGCATTTT. Amino acid sequence: CASDTGGANQPQHF.